This T cell receptor beta chain was profiled in a study of blood T cells in healthy people across ages. Study in general: Template-switching capture recovered about one barcoded beta molecule per two T cells.

Study-wide points: Significant beta diversity loss was already apparent by age approximately 40, declining roughly linearly.

This clonotype appeared a few times. Its antigen remains unidentified. CDR3 size: 13 residues. The germline CDR1 and CDR2 sequences are SGHDN and FVKESK. V was trimmed by 3 bases and J by 3 bases, leaving 8 bases between them. It was with a sample-barcoded 5' primer and a J-beta primer mix that a second PCR of roughly 6 to 12 cycles was run. With 12 random nucleotides, a template-switch adaptor tagged each individual cDNA molecule. Sequencing of every sample gave 3 million or more CDR3-containing paired-end reads. TCRdb re-derived calls from the 5' RACE reads in MiXCR, one entry per CDR3 protein. Found here are roughly 1.9 million distinct CDR3 sequences, about two fifths of them singletons; the top ten hold 23%.

The chain employs TRBV14 and TRBJ1-1; D uncertain. The sample comprised blood. The receptor's source is a human donor in good health. CDR3 sequence (DNA): TGTGCCAGCAGCCAGGAAGAAGACACTGAAGCTTTCTTT. Protein: CASSQEEDTEAFF.